The 24 T cell receptor beta chains below all came from one sample that was sequenced in a study of blood T cell repertoires in COVID-19. Assay used: immunoSEQ multiplex PCR; TCRdb lists only in-frame clones, some missing. The profile shows about 160,000 clones, roughly 89% of them singletons. Sequenced material: peripheral blood. The receptors derive from a woman in her 70s with COVID-19, enrolled during active disease.

V gene TRBV19 combines with J gene TRBJ1-2, with 7 bases identical to TRBD1. The CDR3 has 14 amino acids. Germline CDR1 is LNHDA and CDR2 is SQIVND (reference sequence). V was clipped by 6 bases and J by 8 bases; unmatched bases: 12. CDR3 DNA sequence: TGTGCCAGTAGGATTTTCGGGGACAGTTTCGGCTACACCTTC. Protein: CASRIFGDSFGYTF.

The chain uses TRBV5-6 and TRBJ1-2; tentative D call: TRBD1 (6 bases). Germline V gives CDR1 SGHDT, CDR2 YYEEEE. Trimming took off 0 bases at V and 3 bases at J, with 12 bases between the two ends. This CDR3 is 15 amino acids long. CDR3 protein: CASSLGNRVHYGYTF. For the CDR3, the DNA is TGTGCCAGCAGCTTGGGGAACAGGGTTCACTATGGCTACACCTTC.

The genes are TRBV6-5 and TRBJ1-1, with TRBD1 as a possible D gene (5 bases). This CDR3 is 16 amino acids long. Germline V CDR1 and CDR2: MNHEY, SVGAGI. Trimming shortened V by 0 bases and J by 5 bases, and 16 bases separated the two germline ends. This CDR3 reads CASSYSPGGSGTEAFF. The CDR3, as DNA: TGTGCCAGCAGTTACTCGCCGGGGGGGTCGGGGACTGAAGCTTTCTTT.

The chain has TRBV9 and TRBJ2-1; 8 positions match TRBD2. The length of the CDR3 is 15 residues. V was pared by 4 bases and J by 4 bases, with 7 bases of the junction left unmatched. From germline, CDR1 is SGDLS and CDR2 YYNGEE. The CDR3 DNA follows: TGTGCCAGCAGCCCCCCAGCGGGGGTATACAATGAGCAGTTCTTC. The encoded protein is CASSPPAGVYNEQFF.

The sample holds one count of this clone. The genes are TRBV18 and TRBJ1-1; D unresolved. Germline V CDR1 and CDR2: KGHSH, LQKENI. The CDR3 totals 12 residues. V dropped 8 bases and J dropped 4 bases, with 11 bases sitting between them. CDR3 DNA sequence: TGTGCCAGCACCAGGTTGGGCACTGAAGCTTTCTTT. Amino acids: CASTRLGTEAFF.

This sequence joins TRBV19 and TRBJ1-1; D remains unclear. V gave up 6 bases and J gave up 4 bases, with 12 bases separating them. The germline V gene has CDR1 LNHDA and CDR2 SQIVND (reference sequence). The CDR3 sequence is 13 residues long. DNA for the CDR3: TGTGCCAGTAGCGGCCTTCGGGGCACTGAAGCTTTCTTT. Translation: CASSGLRGTEAFF. The variable domain in full, completed from reference TRBV19 and TRBJ1-1, reads DGGITQSPKYLFRKEGQNVTLSCEQNLNHDAMYWYRQDPGQGLRLIYYSQIVNDFQKGDIAEGYSVSREKKESFPLTVTSAQKNPTAFYLCASSGLRGTEAFFGQGTRLTVV.

This clone was detected only a few times. This chain uses TRBV3-1 (or the pseudogene TRBV3-2) with TRBJ2-5, with 10 bases identical to TRBD1. With 1 base clipped from V and 4 bases from J, the junction kept 6 bases outside the gene matches. This CDR3 has 16 amino acids. Per germline, CDR1 LGHDT and CDR2 YNNKEL (reference sequence). The CDR3 region is CASSQARQGARETQYF. CDR3 nucleotide sequence: TGTGCCAGCAGCCAAGCCCGACAGGGGGCGAGAGAGACCCAGTACTTC.

This clone has only one observation. This chain links TRBV2 with TRBJ1-6; TRBD1 matches 9 bases. The CDR3 length is 13 residues. Germline values: CDR1 SNHLY, CDR2 FYNNEI. V shed 8 bases, J shed 8 bases, and the junction held 4 bases outside the gene matches. The CDR3 DNA reads TGTGCCAGCGGCCGGGACAGGGATTCACCCCTCCACTTT. Translated: CASGRDRDSPLHF. Variable domain in full (rest from reference TRBV2 and TRBJ1-6): EPEVTQTPSHQVTQMGQEVILRCVPISNHLYFYWYRQILGQKVEFLVSFYNNEISEKSEIFDDQFSVERPDGSNFTLKIRSTKLEDSAMYFCASGRDRDSPLHFGNGTRLTVT.

As to this clone: The same CDR3 is also encoded by other DNA sequences in this sample. The V call is TRBV11-2, the J call TRBJ1-2, with a possible D match to TRBD1 (5 bases). The CDR3 loop spans 13 amino acids. Germline V gives CDR1 SGHAT, CDR2 FQNNGV. V was shortened by 0 bases and J by 3 bases, with 5 bases between the two germline ends. Written as DNA, the CDR3 is TGTGCCAGCAGCTTAGACAGGGACTATGGCTACACCTTC. This codes for CASSLDRDYGYTF.

The V and J genes are TRBV9 and TRBJ2-1, with D possibly matching TRBD2 (6 bases). Germline V lookup: CDR1 SGDLS, CDR2 YYNGEE. This CDR3 contains 12 residues. Trimming cost V 3 bases and J 10 bases, with 11 bases left between them. The CDR3 spells CASSGPGGEQFF. DNA of the CDR3: TGTGCCAGCAGCGGACCCGGAGGGGAGCAGTTCTTC. Full variable domain (remainder filled in from reference TRBV9 and TRBJ2-1): DSGVTQTPKHLITATGQRVTLRCSPRSGDLSVYWYQQSLDQGLQFLIQYYNGEERAKGNILERFSAQQFPDLHSELNLSSLELGDSALYFCASSGPGGEQFFGPGTRLTVL.

The rearrangement uses TRBV5-8 and TRBJ1-1, with TRBD1 as a possible D gene (5 bases). Per germline, CDR1 SGHTS and CDR2 YDEGEE. This CDR3 has 17 amino acids. V lost 2 bases to trimming and J lost 4 bases, with 21 bases between them. In nucleotides, the CDR3 is TGTGCCAGCAGCTTCCCGCTGGGGGGAGGAAGCGGCACTGAAGCTTTCTTT. This sequence encodes CASSFPLGGGSGTEAFF.

The CDR3, as DNA: TGTGCCACCAGCAGAGGAACTAGCTTGTCTCCCTACGAGCAGTACTTC. Translated: CATSRGTSLSPYEQYF. The V and J genes are TRBV15 and TRBJ2-7; maybe TRBD2 (6 bases). The germline CDR1 and CDR2 sequences are LNHNV and YYDKDF (reference sequence). The length of the CDR3 is 16 residues. The germline V and J ends were trimmed by 1 base and 2 bases, with 15 bases remaining between them.

CDR3 bases: TGTGCCATCAGCCGACAGGGAACTGAAGCTTTCTTT. This codes for CAISRQGTEAFF. The chain uses TRBV10-3 and TRBJ1-1; 7 bases are shared with TRBD1. The CDR3 contains 12 residues. V was pared by 6 bases and J by 5 bases, with 3 bases of the junction left unmatched. CDR1 ENHRY and CDR2 SYGVKD come from the germline V gene.

This chain uses TRBV11-3 with TRBJ2-3; 11 bases are shared with TRBD2. V lost 5 bases, J lost 0 bases, and 10 bases stayed unmatched. CDR1 and CDR2 (germline): SGHNT, YENEEA. The CDR3 is 18 residues long. The CDR3 spells CASSAGTSGYSSTDTQYF. Written as DNA, the CDR3 is TGTGCCAGCAGCGCCGGGACTAGCGGTTATTCTAGCACAGATACGCAGTATTTT.

The chain employs TRBV29-1 and TRBJ2-3; tentative D call: TRBD2 (5 bases). Trimming cost V 7 bases and J 5 bases, with 16 bases left between them. Germline assignment: CDR1 SQVTM and CDR2 ANQGSEA. This CDR3 region has 13 residues. The CDR3 DNA follows: TGCAGCGCCTGGAGAACTAGGGAAGATACGCAGTATTTT. It yields the protein CSAWRTREDTQYF.

The chain combines TRBV2 with TRBJ2-7; TRBD1 matches at 7 bases. Trimming took 7 bases from V and 2 from J; bases not matched to a gene: 2. The CDR3 covers 12 residues. Germline CDR1 is SNHLY and CDR2 is FYNNEI. This CDR3 reads CASTDRAYEQYF. The DNA for the CDR3 is TGTGCCAGCACCGACAGGGCCTACGAGCAGTACTTC.

The chain links TRBV3-1 (or the pseudogene TRBV3-2) to TRBJ2-5; TRBD2 might be the D (6 bases). Germline V gene lookup returns CDR1 LGHDT and CDR2 YNNKEL (reference sequence). The length of the CDR3 is 14 residues. Trimming left V 4 bases short and J 2 bases short, with 11 bases between. The chain's CDR3 is CASSLLAKQETQYF. DNA for the CDR3: TGTGCCAGCAGCCTACTAGCAAAACAAGAGACCCAGTACTTC.

The sample holds a few counts of this clone. DNA of the CDR3: TGTGCCAGTAGTATATTGCCGGGGGACTATGGCTACACCTTC. This sequence encodes CASSILPGDYGYTF. This chain links TRBV19 with TRBJ1-2; D possibly corresponds to TRBD1 (5 bases). The V gene lost 2 bases and the J gene lost 3 bases, with 10 bases spanning the gap. This CDR3 is built from 14 residues. The germline V gene has CDR1 LNHDA and CDR2 SQIVND (reference sequence).

This chain joins TRBV5-1 and TRBJ1-1; 10 bases align to TRBD1. The CDR3 spans 14 residues. Germline V gives CDR1 SGHRS, CDR2 YFSETQ. The trim removed 4 bases at V and 4 bases at J, leaving 4 bases unmatched. The CDR3: CASSQGQGRTEAFF. The CDR3 DNA reads as TGCGCCAGCAGCCAGGGACAGGGGCGCACTGAAGCTTTCTTT.

The chain joins TRBV9 to TRBJ2-2; 8 bases map to TRBD2. J lost 4 bases, V lost 2 bases, and 7 bases had no gene match. Germline lookup yields CDR1 SGDLS and CDR2 YYNGEE. This CDR3 is built from 16 residues. The CDR3 sequence is CASSVPGRGGTGELFF. CDR3 DNA: TGTGCCAGCAGCGTCCCAGGTCGGGGGGGCACCGGGGAGCTGTTTTTT.

The V gene is TRBV5-6, the J gene TRBJ1-1; 9 bases line up with TRBD1. The CDR3 length is 17 residues. The junction had 13 bases not matched to a gene; V was cut back by 3 bases and J by 4 bases. Germline values: CDR1 SGHDT, CDR2 YYEEEE. This CDR3 reads CASSSVLDRGLGTEAFF. The DNA of the CDR3 is TGTGCCAGCAGCTCTGTGCTGGACAGGGGTCTGGGCACTGAAGCTTTCTTT.

The genes are TRBV5-6 and TRBJ2-5; tentatively, D is TRBD1 (5 bases). CDR3 length: 14 residues. The V end was cut by 1 base, the J end by 1 base, with 8 bases between. Germline V gene lookup returns CDR1 SGHDT and CDR2 YYEEEE. CDR3 protein: CASSLRQPQETQYF. DNA of the CDR3: TGTGCCAGCAGCTTGAGACAGCCCCAAGAGACCCAGTACTTC.

The chain employs TRBV6-5 and TRBJ1-1, with a weak D call TRBD1 (5 bases). The CDR3 loop spans 14 amino acids. The germline gives CDR1 MNHEY, CDR2 SVGAGI. Deletions cut 7 bases from V and 3 bases from J, with 15 bases between. CDR3 residues: CASKTDWEYTEAFF. For the CDR3, the DNA is TGTGCCAGCAAGACAGATTGGGAATACACTGAAGCTTTCTTT.

The rearrangement links TRBV28 to TRBJ2-5, with a possible D match to TRBD2 (6 bases). Between the trimmed V and J ends, which lost 5 bases and 4 bases, there was a span of 14 bases. CDR1 is MDHEN and CDR2 is SYDVKM in the germline V gene. This CDR3 has 14 amino acids. CDR3 sequence: CASSERAVGETQYF. The CDR3 nucleotides read TGTGCCAGCAGTGAGCGGGCAGTAGGAGAGACCCAGTACTTC. Full variable domain (outside the CDR3, taken from reference TRBV28 and TRBJ2-5): DVKVTQSSRYLVKRTGEKVFLECVQDMDHENMFWYRQDPGLGLRLIYFSYDVKMKEKGDIPEGYSVSREKKERFSLILESASTNQTSMYLCASSERAVGETQYFGPGTRLLVL.